The clone carrying this T cell receptor beta chain has just a few counts. After removal of 5 bases from V and 2 bases from J, the junction contained 10 bases not matched to a gene. The CDR3 spans 17 residues. The germline V gene has CDR1 MDHEN and CDR2 SYDVKM. This entry belongs to a study of T-cell reconstitution after alpha-beta-depleted transplantation in children. For TCRbeta, the library was prepared with unique molecular identifiers. TCRdb analysed the PCR reads with MiXCR anew, one entry per CDR3 protein. The sample includes hundreds of thousands of distinct CDR3 sequences, over 10% of them seen just once.

The source was PBMCs, mostly from graft donor cells, collected 360 days after TCRalphabeta/CD19-depleted stem cell transplant. The clonotype comes from a male patient aged 10 to 17 who had a stem cell transplant for acute myeloid leukemia, so the T cells may come from the graft donor. The rearrangement uses TRBV28 and TRBJ2-5; TRBD1 aligns across 11 bases. The CDR3 nucleotides are TGTGCCAGCAGTGCCCCGGGACAGGGGGTTAAGCAAGAGACCCAGTACTTC. It codes for CASSAPGQGVKQETQYF.